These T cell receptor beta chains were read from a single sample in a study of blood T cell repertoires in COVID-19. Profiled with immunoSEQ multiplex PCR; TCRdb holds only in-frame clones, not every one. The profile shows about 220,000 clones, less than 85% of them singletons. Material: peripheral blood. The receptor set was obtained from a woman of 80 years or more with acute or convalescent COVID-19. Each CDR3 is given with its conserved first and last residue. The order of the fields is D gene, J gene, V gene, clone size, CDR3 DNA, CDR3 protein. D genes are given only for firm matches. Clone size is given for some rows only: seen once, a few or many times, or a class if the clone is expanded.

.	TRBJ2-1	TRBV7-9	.	TGTGCCAGCAGCCTCCGGAATGAGCAGTTCTTC	CASSLRNEQFF
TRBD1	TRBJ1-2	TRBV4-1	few	TGCGCCAGCAGCCAAGTTGGTTACAGGGGACTCTATGGCTACACCTTC	CASSQVGYRGLYGYTF
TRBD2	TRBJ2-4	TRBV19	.	TGTGCCAGTAGTAGATCACTAGCGGGGCCAAAAAACATTCAGTACTTC	CASSRSLAGPKNIQYF
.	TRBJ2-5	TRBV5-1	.	TGCGCCAGCAGCCCGGACTCTAACACGGGGACCCAGTACTTC	CASSPDSNTGTQYF
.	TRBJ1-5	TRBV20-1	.	TGCAGTGCTAGTTCGGGAGGAGGGCGTCAGCCCCAGCATTTT	CSASSGGGRQPQHF
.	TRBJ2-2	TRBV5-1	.	TGCGCCAGCAGCTCAGGGTCGCGTACCACCGGGGAGCTGTTTTTT	CASSSGSRTTGELFF
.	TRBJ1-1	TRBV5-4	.	TGTGCCAGCAGCTTGGCTGGCGCAGGGGTCCTGAACACTGAAGCTTTCTTT	CASSLAGAGVLNTEAFF
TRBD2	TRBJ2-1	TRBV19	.	TGTGCCAGTAGCCCGGGAGGGGACGATGAGCAGTTCTTC	CASSPGGDDEQFF
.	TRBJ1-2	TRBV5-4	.	TGTGCCAGCAGCTTGAGGGGAGGCCCCTATGGCTACACCTTC	CASSLRGGPYGYTF
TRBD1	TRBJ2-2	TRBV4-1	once	TGCGCCAGCAGCCAAGACCCGGGACAGGCGAACACCGGGGAGCTGTTTTTT	CASSQDPGQANTGELFF
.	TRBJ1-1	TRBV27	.	TGTGCCAGCAGTTTCGGGGGAGCTAACACTGAAGCTTTCTTT	CASSFGGANTEAFF
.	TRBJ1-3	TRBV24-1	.	TGTGCCACCAGTGATTTAAACAGGGACCGAAACACCATATATTTT	CATSDLNRDRNTIYF
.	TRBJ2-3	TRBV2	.	TGTGCCAGCAGCCGACTTGCAGATACGCAGTATTTT	CASSRLADTQYF
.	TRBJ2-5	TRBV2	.	TGTGCCAGCAGTGTTCACAGATACCAAGAGACCCAGTACTTC	CASSVHRYQETQYF
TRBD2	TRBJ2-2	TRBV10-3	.	TGTGCCATCACCGGACTAGAATCCGGGGAGCTGTTTTTT	CAITGLESGELFF
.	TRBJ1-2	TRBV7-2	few	TGTGCCAGCAGCTTAGCGGGAGGGGCTAACTATGGCTACACCTTC	CASSLAGGANYGYTF
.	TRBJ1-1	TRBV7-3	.	TGTGCCAGCAGTGGCGGATTGAACACTGAAGCTTTCTTT	CASSGGLNTEAFF
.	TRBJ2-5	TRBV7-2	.	TGTGCCAGCAGCCCGGATTGGGGCTTAGCAACCCAGTACTTC	CASSPDWGLATQYF
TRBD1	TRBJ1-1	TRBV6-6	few	TGTGCCAGCAGCGACAGGGGGAACACTGAAGCTTTCTTT	CASSDRGNTEAFF
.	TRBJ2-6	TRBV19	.	TGTGCCAGTAGTATAGCTAATGCGGACTCTGGGGCCAACGTCCTGACTTTC	CASSIANADSGANVLTF
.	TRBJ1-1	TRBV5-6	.	TGTGCCAGCAGCTTGGGGACGGGACTTCGGAACACTGAAGCTTTCTTT	CASSLGTGLRNTEAFF
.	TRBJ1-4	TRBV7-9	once	TGTGCCAGCAGCTGGGGCCCAAATACTGAAAAACTGTTTTTT	CASSWGPNTEKLFF
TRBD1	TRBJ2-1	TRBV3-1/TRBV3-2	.	TGTGCCAGCAGCCTAACAGGGGCTCCTGCTTACAATGAGCAGTTCTTC	CASSLTGAPAYNEQFF
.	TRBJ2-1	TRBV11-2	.	TGTGCCAGCAGCGCGCCAGGGGGGCAGGTTGAGCAGTTCTTC	CASSAPGGQVEQFF
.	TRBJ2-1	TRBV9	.	TGTGCCAGCAGCGTAGCTATGGCGGATGAGCAGTTCTTC	CASSVAMADEQFF
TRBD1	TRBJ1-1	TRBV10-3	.	TGTGCCATCAGTGGGGACAGGGGCCGCCTGAACACTGAAGCTTTCTTT	CAISGDRGRLNTEAFF
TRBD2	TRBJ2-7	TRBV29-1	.	TGCAGCGTCGTACGGGGGGGGGCCGGAGAGCAGTACTTC	CSVVRGGAGEQYF
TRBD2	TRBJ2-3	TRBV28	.	TGTGCCAGCAGTTTGGGGACTAGCGTACATACGCAGTATTTT	CASSLGTSVHTQYF
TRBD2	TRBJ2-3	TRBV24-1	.	TGTGCCACCAGTGGGGCTAGCGGGGTCTATACAGATACGCAGTATTTT	CATSGASGVYTDTQYF
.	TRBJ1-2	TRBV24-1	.	TGTGCCACCAGTGATTTTTCGCAGGACTATGGCTACACCTTC	CATSDFSQDYGYTF
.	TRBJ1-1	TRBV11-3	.	TGTGCCAGCAGCTTAGGCGCAGGTCGGGATCCTTTCTTT	CASSLGAGRDPFF
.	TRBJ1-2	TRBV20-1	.	TGCAGTGCGGGGGGATTCGGCTACACCTTC	CSAGGFGYTF
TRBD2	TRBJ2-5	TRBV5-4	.	TGTGCCAGCAGCTTGGGTCTAGCGGGGGGGCAAGAGACCCAGTACTTC	CASSLGLAGGQETQYF
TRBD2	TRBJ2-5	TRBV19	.	TGTGCCAGTAGCCGGAAGGGGCGGGGGAGCCAAGAGACCCAGTACTTC	CASSRKGRGSQETQYF